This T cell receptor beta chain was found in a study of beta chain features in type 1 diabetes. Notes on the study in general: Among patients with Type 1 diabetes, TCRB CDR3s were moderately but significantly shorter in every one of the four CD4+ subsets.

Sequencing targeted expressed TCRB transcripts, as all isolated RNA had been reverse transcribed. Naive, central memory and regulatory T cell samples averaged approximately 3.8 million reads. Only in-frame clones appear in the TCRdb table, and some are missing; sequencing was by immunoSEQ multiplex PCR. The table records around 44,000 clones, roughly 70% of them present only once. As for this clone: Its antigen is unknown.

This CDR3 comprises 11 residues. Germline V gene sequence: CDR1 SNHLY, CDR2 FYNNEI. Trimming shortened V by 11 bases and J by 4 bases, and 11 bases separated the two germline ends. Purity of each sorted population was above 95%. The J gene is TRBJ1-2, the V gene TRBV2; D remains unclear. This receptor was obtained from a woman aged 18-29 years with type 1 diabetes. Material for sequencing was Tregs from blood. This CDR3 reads CADKPAYGYTF. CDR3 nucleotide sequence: TGTGCCGACAAACCGGCCTATGGCTACACCTTC.